These T cell receptor beta chains were read from a single sample in a study of regulatory and conventional T cells in RAG deficiency. Libraries were prepared by immunoSEQ multiplex PCR; TCRdb keeps only in-frame clonotypes and omits some of them. The table shows tens of thousands of clones, with about 89% occurring only once. These data were also reused for a study on regulatory T cells.

Sequencing used Tregs sorted from blood. These receptors came from a human donor in good health. The CDR3 runs from the conserved cysteine through the conserved F or W. Rows give clone size only sometimes, using once, few, many, or a class for an expanded clone.

v_call	clone_size	cdr3_length	j_call	cdr3_aa
TRBV13	once	18	TRBJ1-6	CASRQRRTGSSYNSPLHF
TRBV19	NA	13	TRBJ1-1	CASSIVPGGEAFF
TRBV7-8	NA	15	TRBJ2-7	CASSARDRGPPEQYF
TRBV9	few	16	TRBJ1-2	CASSVAIPEMPGGYTF
TRBV11-3	NA	14	TRBJ2-1	CASSNDGPFNEQFF
TRBV7-8	NA	18	TRBJ1-4	CASILHFRGEATNEKLFF
TRBV4-2	NA	17	TRBJ2-3	CASSQDRGLASTDTQYF
TRBV10-1	NA	16	TRBJ1-1	CASSEPDLMVDTEAFF
TRBV7-9	once	14	TRBJ1-5	CASSKGGGNQPQHF
TRBV7-6	NA	14	TRBJ2-2	CASSLARGAGELFF
TRBV2	NA	13	TRBJ1-2	CATRRTGESGYTF